This TCR beta chain was retrieved from a study of blood T cell repertoires in COVID-19. Study-level background: Spain, Italy and the United States supplied samples that represented acute and convalescent COVID-19. Nucleic acid was either cDNA or gDNA, and it came from T cells, B-cell-depleted T cells, or PBMCs.

Per the authors' pipeline: By means of reference gene primer amplification, nucleated cell counts were estimated. Using immunoSEQ multiplex PCR, the repertoire was profiled, and TCRdb retains in-frame clones only, with some absent. V, J and clone size were drawn from that table, and D and trimming were deduced from the DNA. The repertoire holds about 120,000 clones, around nine tenths seen once, with around 3.7% in the top ten. The receptor was isolated from a man aged 45-60 years with active COVID-19. Sequencing used peripheral blood.

CDR3 sequence (DNA): TGTGCCAGCAGTGGACTAGCAGCCGGGGAGCTGTTTTTT. It specifies CASSGLAAGELFF. The rearrangement uses TRBV12-3 or TRBV12-4 and TRBJ2-2; 8 bases agree with TRBD2. The CDR3 has 13 residues. With V trimmed by 5 bases and J by 6 bases, 2 bases remained unmatched.